Listed below are T cell receptor beta chains from one sample, sequenced in a study of control samples from healthy donors and cancer patients. Repertoires were generated with immunoSEQ multiplex PCR, while TCRdb's copy carries only in-frame clones and drops some. The table records tens of thousands of clones, 80% to 90% of them present only once. The sequenced sample was PBMCs. These receptors originate from a woman in her sixties or seventies with lung cancer. Both conserved end residues are part of each CDR3. The D gene is left open where the match is weak. Rows may omit the clone size; those that give it use once, few, many or a size class.

TRBJ1-2,TRBV4-1,NA,NA,TGCGCCAGCAGCCAAGAAGGTAGCTATGGCTACACCTTC,CASSQEGSYGYTF
TRBJ2-3,TRBV3-1/TRBV3-2,NA,NA,TGTGCCAGCAGCCGGAATGCAGGGGCGAGCACAGATACGCAGTATTTT,CASSRNAGASTDTQYF
TRBJ1-2,TRBV19,NA,once,TGTGCCAGTAGTGTCTCCGGGACCACTACGGTCGGCTACACCTTC,CASSVSGTTTVGYTF
TRBJ1-3,TRBV9,NA,NA,TGTGCCAGCAGCGTAGGACAGGGAAACACCATATATTTT,CASSVGQGNTIYF
TRBJ1-2,TRBV28,NA,NA,TGTGCCAGCAGTCGTTATGGCTACACCTTC,CASSRYGYTF
TRBJ2-6,TRBV20-1,NA,NA,TGCAGTGCTAGTAAAGGGGCCAACGTCCTGACTTTC,CSASKGANVLTF
TRBJ1-2,TRBV5-1,NA,NA,TGCGCCAGCAGCTTGGGAGGGACTAACTATGGCTACACCTTC,CASSLGGTNYGYTF
TRBJ2-3,TRBV4-2,NA,NA,TGTGCCAGCAGCCTTAGCCCGGCAGCTAGCACAGATACGCAGTATTTT,CASSLSPAASTDTQYF
TRBJ2-7,TRBV18,TRBD2,once,TGTGCCAGCTCACCCGCGGGACTACACTACGAGCAGTACTTC,CASSPAGLHYEQYF
TRBJ1-2,TRBV20-1,TRBD1,NA,TGCAGTGAAGGGACAGCATATGGCTACACCTTC,CSEGTAYGYTF
TRBJ1-5,TRBV11-2,NA,NA,TGTGCCAGCAGTTCAAACAATCAGCCCCAGCATTTT,CASSSNNQPQHF
TRBJ2-3,TRBV10-2,TRBD2,NA,TGCGCCAGCCGGACTAGCGGGGAAGATACGCAGTATTTT,CASRTSGEDTQYF
TRBJ1-2,TRBV6-5,NA,NA,TGTGCCAGCAGTTACTCCGTCGGGGGGCCAGATGGCTACACCTTC,CASSYSVGGPDGYTF
TRBJ2-3,TRBV5-6,TRBD1,NA,TGTGCCAGCAGCTTGGTGACAGGGGGCCGAGATACGCAGTATTTT,CASSLVTGGRDTQYF
TRBJ1-1,TRBV30,TRBD1,NA,TGTGCCTGGAGCGATTCTGGACAGGAGTTTGGTGAAGCTTTCTTT,CAWSDSGQEFGEAFF
TRBJ2-1,TRBV7-3,TRBD2,NA,TGTGCCAGCAGCTTAGAGGGTAGCGGGAGGAATGAGCAGTTCTTC,CASSLEGSGRNEQFF
TRBJ2-3,TRBV19,NA,NA,TGTGCCAGTAGATTCAGGGTTTACACTAGCACAGATACGCAGTATTTT,CASRFRVYTSTDTQYF
TRBJ1-5,TRBV21-1,NA,once,TGTGCCAGCAGCAAGTTAGGGGCTGACAATCAGCCCCAGCATTTT,CASSKLGADNQPQHF
TRBJ2-5,TRBV12-5,NA,NA,TGTGCTAGTGGTTTAGGACAGCCACAAGAGACCCAGTACTTC,CASGLGQPQETQYF
TRBJ2-7,TRBV7-3,NA,NA,TGTGCCAGCAGCTTAACGACGGGAAAGAGCGAGCAGTACTTC,CASSLTTGKSEQYF
TRBJ1-5,TRBV6-5,NA,NA,TGTGCCAGCAGTTACTCCCGCAATCCCCCCAATCAGCCCCAGCATTTT,CASSYSRNPPNQPQHF
TRBJ1-1,TRBV7-8,NA,NA,TGTGCCAGCAGCTCGGGACGGGACACTGAAGCTTTCTTT,CASSSGRDTEAFF
TRBJ1-1,TRBV5-4,NA,NA,TGTGCCAGCAGCTTGAGATTAAAGGTGGGGACTGAAGCTTTCTTT,CASSLRLKVGTEAFF
TRBJ2-1,TRBV29-1,TRBD1,NA,TGCAGCGTTGGACAGGGTTGGAATGAGCAGTTCTTC,CSVGQGWNEQFF
TRBJ2-5,TRBV7-2,NA,few,TGTGCCAGCAGCTTTCTTACGGGGGCGGGAGAGACCCAGTACTTC,CASSFLTGAGETQYF
TRBJ2-7,TRBV9,NA,NA,TGTGCCAGCAGCGGCCCGAGGGGAACCTACGAGCAGTACTTC,CASSGPRGTYEQYF